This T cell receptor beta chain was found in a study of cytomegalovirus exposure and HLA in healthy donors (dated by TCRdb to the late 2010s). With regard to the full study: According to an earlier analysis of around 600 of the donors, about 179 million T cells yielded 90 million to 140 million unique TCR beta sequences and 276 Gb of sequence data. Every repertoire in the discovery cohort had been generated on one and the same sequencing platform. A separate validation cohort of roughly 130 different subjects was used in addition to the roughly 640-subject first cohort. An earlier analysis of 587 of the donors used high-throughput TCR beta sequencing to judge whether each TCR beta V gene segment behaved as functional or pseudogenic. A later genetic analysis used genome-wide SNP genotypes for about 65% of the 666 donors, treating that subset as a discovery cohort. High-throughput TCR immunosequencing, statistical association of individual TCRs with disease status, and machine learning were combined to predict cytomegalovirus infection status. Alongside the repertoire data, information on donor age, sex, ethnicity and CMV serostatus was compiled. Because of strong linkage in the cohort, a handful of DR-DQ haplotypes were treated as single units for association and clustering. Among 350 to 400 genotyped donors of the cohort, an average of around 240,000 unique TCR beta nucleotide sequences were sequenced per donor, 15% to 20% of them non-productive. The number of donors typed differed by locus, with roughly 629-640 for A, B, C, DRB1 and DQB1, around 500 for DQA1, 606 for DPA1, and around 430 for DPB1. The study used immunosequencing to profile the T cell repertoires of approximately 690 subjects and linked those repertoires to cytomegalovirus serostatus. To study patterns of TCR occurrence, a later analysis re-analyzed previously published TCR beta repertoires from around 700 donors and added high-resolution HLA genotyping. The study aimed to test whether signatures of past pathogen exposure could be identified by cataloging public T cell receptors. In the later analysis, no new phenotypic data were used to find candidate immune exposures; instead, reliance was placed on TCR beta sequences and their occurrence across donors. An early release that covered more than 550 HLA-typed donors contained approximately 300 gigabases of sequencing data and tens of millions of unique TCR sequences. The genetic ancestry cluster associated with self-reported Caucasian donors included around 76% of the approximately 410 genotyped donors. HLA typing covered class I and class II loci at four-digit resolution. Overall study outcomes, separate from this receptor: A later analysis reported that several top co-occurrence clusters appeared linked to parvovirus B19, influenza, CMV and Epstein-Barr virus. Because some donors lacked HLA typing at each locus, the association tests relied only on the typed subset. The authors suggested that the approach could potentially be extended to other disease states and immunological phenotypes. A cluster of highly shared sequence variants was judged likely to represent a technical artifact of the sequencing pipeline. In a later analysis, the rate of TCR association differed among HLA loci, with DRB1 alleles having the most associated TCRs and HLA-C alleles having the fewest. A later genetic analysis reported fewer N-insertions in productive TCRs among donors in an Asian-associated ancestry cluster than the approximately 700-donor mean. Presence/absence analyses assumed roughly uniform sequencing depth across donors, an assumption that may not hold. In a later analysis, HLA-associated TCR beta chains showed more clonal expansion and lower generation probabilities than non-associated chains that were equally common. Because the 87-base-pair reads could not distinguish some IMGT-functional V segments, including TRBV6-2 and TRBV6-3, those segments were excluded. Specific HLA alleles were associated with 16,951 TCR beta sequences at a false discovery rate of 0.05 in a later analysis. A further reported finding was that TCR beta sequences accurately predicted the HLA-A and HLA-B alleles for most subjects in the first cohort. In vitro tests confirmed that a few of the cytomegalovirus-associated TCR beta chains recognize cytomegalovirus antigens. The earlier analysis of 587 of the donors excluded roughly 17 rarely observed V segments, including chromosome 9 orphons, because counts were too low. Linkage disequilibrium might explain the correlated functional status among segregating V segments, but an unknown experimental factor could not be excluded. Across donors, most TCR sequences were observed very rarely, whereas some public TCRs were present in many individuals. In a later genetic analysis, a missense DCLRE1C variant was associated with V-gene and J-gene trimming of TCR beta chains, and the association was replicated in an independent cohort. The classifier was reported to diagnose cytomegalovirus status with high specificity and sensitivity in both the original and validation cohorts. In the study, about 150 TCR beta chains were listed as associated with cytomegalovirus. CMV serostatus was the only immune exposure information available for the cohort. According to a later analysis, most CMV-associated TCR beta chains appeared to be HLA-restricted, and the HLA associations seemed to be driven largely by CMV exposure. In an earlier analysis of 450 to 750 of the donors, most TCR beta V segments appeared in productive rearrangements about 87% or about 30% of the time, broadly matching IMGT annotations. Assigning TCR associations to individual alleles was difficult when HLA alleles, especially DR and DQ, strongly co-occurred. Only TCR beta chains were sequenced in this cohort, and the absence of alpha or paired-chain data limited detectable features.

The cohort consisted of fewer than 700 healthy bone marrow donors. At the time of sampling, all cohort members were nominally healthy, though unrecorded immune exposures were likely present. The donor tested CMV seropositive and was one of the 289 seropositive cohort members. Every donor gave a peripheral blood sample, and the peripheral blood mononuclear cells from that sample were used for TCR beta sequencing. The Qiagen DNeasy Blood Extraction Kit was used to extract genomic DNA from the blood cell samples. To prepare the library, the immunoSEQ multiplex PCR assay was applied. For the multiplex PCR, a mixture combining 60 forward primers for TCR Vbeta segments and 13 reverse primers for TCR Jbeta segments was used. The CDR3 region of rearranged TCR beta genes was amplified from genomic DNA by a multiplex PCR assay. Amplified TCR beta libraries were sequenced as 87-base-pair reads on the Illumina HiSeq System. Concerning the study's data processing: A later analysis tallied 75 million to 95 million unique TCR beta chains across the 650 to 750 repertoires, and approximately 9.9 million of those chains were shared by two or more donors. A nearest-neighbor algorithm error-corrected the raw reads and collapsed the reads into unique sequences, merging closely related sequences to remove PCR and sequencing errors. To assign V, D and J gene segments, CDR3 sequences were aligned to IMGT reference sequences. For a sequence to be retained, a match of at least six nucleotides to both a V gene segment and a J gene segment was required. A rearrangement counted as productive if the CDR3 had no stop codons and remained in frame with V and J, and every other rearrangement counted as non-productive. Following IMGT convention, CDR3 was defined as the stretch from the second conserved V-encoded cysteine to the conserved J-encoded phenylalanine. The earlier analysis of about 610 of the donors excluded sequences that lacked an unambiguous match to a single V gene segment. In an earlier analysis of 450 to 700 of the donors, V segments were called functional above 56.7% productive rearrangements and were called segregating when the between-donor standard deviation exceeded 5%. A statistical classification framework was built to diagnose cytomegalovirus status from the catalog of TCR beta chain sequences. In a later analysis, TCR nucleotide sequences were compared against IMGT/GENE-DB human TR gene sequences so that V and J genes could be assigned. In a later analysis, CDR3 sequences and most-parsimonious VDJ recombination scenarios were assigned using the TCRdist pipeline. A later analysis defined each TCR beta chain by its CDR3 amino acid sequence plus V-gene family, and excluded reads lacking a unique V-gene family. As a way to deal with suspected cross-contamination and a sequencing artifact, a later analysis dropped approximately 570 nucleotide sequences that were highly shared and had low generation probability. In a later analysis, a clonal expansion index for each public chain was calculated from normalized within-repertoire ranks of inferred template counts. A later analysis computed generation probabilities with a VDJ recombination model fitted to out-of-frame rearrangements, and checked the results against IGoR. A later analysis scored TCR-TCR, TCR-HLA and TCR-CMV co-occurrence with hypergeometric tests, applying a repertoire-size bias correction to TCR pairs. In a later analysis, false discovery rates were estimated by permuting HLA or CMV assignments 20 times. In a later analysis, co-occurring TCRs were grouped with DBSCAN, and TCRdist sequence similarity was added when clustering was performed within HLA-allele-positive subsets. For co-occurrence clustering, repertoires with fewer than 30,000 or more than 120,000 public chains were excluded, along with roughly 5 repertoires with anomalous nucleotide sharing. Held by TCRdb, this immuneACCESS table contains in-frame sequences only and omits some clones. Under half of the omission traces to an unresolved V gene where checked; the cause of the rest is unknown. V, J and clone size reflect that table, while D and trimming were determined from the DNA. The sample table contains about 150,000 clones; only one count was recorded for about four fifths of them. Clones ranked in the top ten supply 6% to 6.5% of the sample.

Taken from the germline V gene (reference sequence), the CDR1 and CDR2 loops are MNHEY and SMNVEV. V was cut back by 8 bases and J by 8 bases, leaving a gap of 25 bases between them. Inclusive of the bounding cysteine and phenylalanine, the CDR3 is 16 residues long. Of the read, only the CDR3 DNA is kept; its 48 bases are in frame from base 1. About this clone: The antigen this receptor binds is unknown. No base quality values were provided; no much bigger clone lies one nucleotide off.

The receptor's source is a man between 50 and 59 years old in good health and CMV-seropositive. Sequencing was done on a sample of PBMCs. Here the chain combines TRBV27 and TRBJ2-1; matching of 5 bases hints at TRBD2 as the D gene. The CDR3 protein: CASGPIGPSTYHEQFF. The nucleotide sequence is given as TGTGCCAGCGGCCCCATTGGCCCTAGCACATACCATGAGCAGTTCTTC.